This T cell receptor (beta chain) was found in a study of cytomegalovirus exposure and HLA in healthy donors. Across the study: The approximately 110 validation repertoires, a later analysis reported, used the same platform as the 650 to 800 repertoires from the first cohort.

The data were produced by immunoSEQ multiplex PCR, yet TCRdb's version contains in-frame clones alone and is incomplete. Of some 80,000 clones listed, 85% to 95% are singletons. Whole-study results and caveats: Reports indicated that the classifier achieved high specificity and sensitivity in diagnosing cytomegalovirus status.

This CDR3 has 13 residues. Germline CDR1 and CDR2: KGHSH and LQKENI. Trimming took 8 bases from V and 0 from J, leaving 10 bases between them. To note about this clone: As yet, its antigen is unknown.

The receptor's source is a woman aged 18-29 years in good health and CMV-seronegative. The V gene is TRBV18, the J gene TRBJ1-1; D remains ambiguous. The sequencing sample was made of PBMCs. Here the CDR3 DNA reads TGTGCCAGCACCCCAGCGATGAACACTGAAGCTTTCTTT. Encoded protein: CASTPAMNTEAFF.